The sequence of this T cell receptor beta chain was determined in a study of cytomegalovirus exposure and HLA in healthy donors. About the research overall: Early on, a data release was issued that held roughly 80 million unique TCRs from HLA-typed donors. Whole-study results and caveats: Rare sequences made up most TCRs, while some public TCRs were found in many donors.

Comment on this clone: Its antigen is as yet unknown.

Healthy individuals who donated bone marrow served as the donors. Unrecorded immune exposure was likely among donors, who were nominally healthy when sampled. The CDR3 consists of 13 residues. From germline, CDR1 is SGDLS and CDR2 YYNGEE. Trimming cost V 3 bases and J 2 bases, with 7 bases left between them. In the PCR, 60 Vbeta and 13 Jbeta primers were used. The repertoire was sequenced with immunoSEQ multiplex PCR; TCRdb's copy has only in-frame clones and lacks some. The data show about 180,000 clones, roughly 78% seen once. This chain joins TRBV9 and TRBJ2-3, with D possibly being TRBD1 (6 bases). Source material: PBMCs. This sequence originates from a woman aged 50 to 65 in good health and CMV-seropositive. The CDR3 sequence: CASSGQVTDTQYF. The CDR3 nucleotides are TGTGCCAGCAGCGGACAGGTCACAGATACGCAGTATTTT.